Listed below are T cell receptor beta chains from one sample, sequenced in a study of blood T cell repertoires in COVID-19. Some clones are missing from TCRdb's copy, which holds only in-frame ones; the method was immunoSEQ multiplex PCR. The table has about 59,000 clones, over 70% seen once. Sequencing was done on a sample of peripheral blood. These receptors originate from a woman between 70 and 85 years old with acute or convalescent COVID-19. Each CDR3 is given with its conserved first and last residue. D genes are given only for firm matches.

CDR3 protein	J gene	V gene	D gene
CASSLRDRDLPENTIYF	TRBJ1-3	TRBV9	TRBD1
CASSLQGTTEAFF	TRBJ1-1	TRBV18	TRBD1
CASTPPLGRGRAGANVLTF	TRBJ2-6	TRBV19	TRBD1
CASSSGGKEEKLFF	TRBJ1-4	TRBV5-1	TRBD1
CASSYSAGTGELFF	TRBJ2-2	TRBV6-5	-
CASSFTDRETNEKLFF	TRBJ1-4	TRBV5-1	TRBD1
CASSPRQGPNEQFF	TRBJ2-1	TRBV7-3	TRBD1
CASSMTTGGGVNQPQHF	TRBJ1-5	TRBV19	-
CASRPAKGRGVDNEQFF	TRBJ2-1	TRBV4-1	TRBD2
CASSFGGQDYGYTF	TRBJ1-2	TRBV5-6	-
CASTFSGGHNTGELFF	TRBJ2-2	TRBV5-1	TRBD2
CASSLGTGDTDTQYF	TRBJ2-3	TRBV7-9	TRBD1
CASSVVGDTGELFF	TRBJ2-2	TRBV9	-
CASSPSFQGGTEAFF	TRBJ1-1	TRBV6-5	-
CASSLFGGTEAFF	TRBJ1-1	TRBV7-2	-
CASSVGGGSYNSPLHF	TRBJ1-6	TRBV9	-
CASIPDSTGYTF	TRBJ1-2	TRBV2	-
CASSTRGGDGSYEQYF	TRBJ2-7	TRBV4-2	-
CASGDRRQETQYF	TRBJ2-5	TRBV2	TRBD1
CSVAQGTTKTAETQYF	TRBJ2-5	TRBV29-1	TRBD2